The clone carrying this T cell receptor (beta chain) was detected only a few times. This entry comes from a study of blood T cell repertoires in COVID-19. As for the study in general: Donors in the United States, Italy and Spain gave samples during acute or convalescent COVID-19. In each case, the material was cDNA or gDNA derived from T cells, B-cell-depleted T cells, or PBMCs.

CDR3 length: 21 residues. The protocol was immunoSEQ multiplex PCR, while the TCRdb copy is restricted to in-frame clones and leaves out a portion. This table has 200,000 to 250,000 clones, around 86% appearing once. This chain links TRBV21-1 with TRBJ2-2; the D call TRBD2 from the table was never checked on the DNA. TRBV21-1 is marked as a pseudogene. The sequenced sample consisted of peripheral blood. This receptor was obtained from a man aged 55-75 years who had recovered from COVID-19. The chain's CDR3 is CASSKRVPSSGGIENTGELFF. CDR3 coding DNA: TGTGCCAGCAGCAAAAGGGTCCCCTCCAGCGGGGGTATAGAGAACACCGGGGAGCTGTTTTTT.